The rows below give T cell receptor beta chains drawn from one sample of a study of blood T cell repertoires in COVID-19. TCRdb's copy holds only in-frame clones and misses some; the assay was immunoSEQ multiplex PCR. This table has around 56,000 clones, about 73% appearing once. Sequencing was done on a sample of peripheral blood. These receptors were collected from a woman in her 50s with active or convalescent COVID-19. CDR3s include the opening cysteine and the closing phenylalanine or tryptophan. Fields, in order: D gene, V gene, J gene, clone size, CDR3 DNA, CDR3 protein. A D gene is named only where the DNA matches it firmly. Size tells how often a clone was seen (once, few, many) or the class of an expanded clone, and some rows leave it out.

>TRBD2|TRBV7-2|TRBJ2-3|once
TGTGCCAGCAGCTTATGGGCTAGCGGGAGGGAGGCAGATACGCAGTATTTT
CASSLWASGREADTQYF
>.|TRBV19|TRBJ1-5|.
TGTGCCAGTACGGGCCTTCCGACGACTCGACAGAGCAATCAGCCCCAGCATTTT
CASTGLPTTRQSNQPQHF
>.|TRBV7-2|TRBJ2-7|.
TGTGCCAGCAGCTTCACAGGGGGGGCGGGAACCTACGAGCAGTACTTC
CASSFTGGAGTYEQYF
>TRBD1|TRBV27|TRBJ1-5|once
TGTGCCAGGTGGGTAGGGGGCGGAAGCAATCAGCCCCAGCATTTT
CARWVGGGSNQPQHF
>.|TRBV18|TRBJ2-2|.
TGTGCCAGCTCGGCGGGTGGCGACACCGGGGAGCTGTTTTTT
CASSAGGDTGELFF
>.|TRBV7-9|TRBJ1-1|.
TGTGCCAGCAGCTTAAACAGAATGAACACTGAAGCTTTCTTT
CASSLNRMNTEAFF
>.|TRBV5-6|TRBJ1-1|.
TGTGCCAGCAGCTTCGGGGTTGGGAACACTGAAGCTTTCTTT
CASSFGVGNTEAFF
>.|TRBV23-1|TRBJ2-7|.
TGCGCCAGCTCGTCCGGGTGGGAGCAGTACTTC
CASSSGWEQYF
>.|TRBV5-1|TRBJ1-1|.
TGCGCCAGCAGCTGGGCAGGGAACACTGAAGCTTTCTTT
CASSWAGNTEAFF
>TRBD1|TRBV7-8|TRBJ2-6|.
TGTGCCAGCAGCTTAGCACAGGGGTTCGCTGGGGCCAACGTCCTGACTTTC
CASSLAQGFAGANVLTF
>.|TRBV3-1/TRBV3-2|TRBJ1-4|.
TGTGCCAGCAGCCCCTGGCAGCGTGATGAAAAACTGTTTTTT
CASSPWQRDEKLFF
>.|TRBV11-3|TRBJ2-7|.
TGTGCCAGCAGCTTAGGGGGAGAGTACGAGCAGTACTTC
CASSLGGEYEQYF
>TRBD1|TRBV19|TRBJ2-4|.
TGTGCCAGTAGTATCAGGGCAGGGGGCCACGTCGACTTC
CASSIRAGGHVDF
>.|TRBV28|TRBJ2-7|.
TGTGCCAGCAGTTTATTAGGGCTAGCGCAAAGCCCTAACGAGCAGTACTTC
CASSLLGLAQSPNEQYF
>TRBD2|TRBV7-6|TRBJ2-1|.
TGTGTCAGCAGCAGGCGCGGCGGGAGTTCCAATGAGCAGTTCTTC
CVSSRRGGSSNEQFF
>TRBD1|TRBV19|TRBJ1-2|.
TGTGCCAGTAGACCCGGGACAGGGGGCGACTATGGCTACACCTTC
CASRPGTGGDYGYTF
>TRBD2|TRBV5-1|TRBJ2-3|.
TGCGCCAGCAGCCCTCATGGGCTAGCGGGAGGAGGCGATACGCAGTATTTT
CASSPHGLAGGGDTQYF
>.|TRBV6-2/TRBV6-3|TRBJ1-3|many
TGTGCCAGCAGCTCCCGAGGGATTACTGGAAACACCATATATTTT
CASSSRGITGNTIYF
>TRBD2|TRBV5-1|TRBJ2-3|.
TGCGCCACCTCAGTCGGGACTAGATACGCAGATACGCAGTATTTT
CATSVGTRYADTQYF
>TRBD1|TRBV19|TRBJ1-5|.
TGTGCCAGTAGTATCTACTCCCAGGGGGCGGTTCAGCCCCAGCATTTT
CASSIYSQGAVQPQHF
>TRBD2|TRBV4-1|TRBJ2-1|few
TGCGCCAGCAGCCTCAGGGTACTAGCGCTTTACAATGAGCAGTTCTTC
CASSLRVLALYNEQFF
>.|TRBV11-3|TRBJ2-1|.
TGTGCCAGCAGCCAGAGCGGCCCTGTCAATGAGCAGTTCTTC
CASSQSGPVNEQFF
>TRBD2|TRBV2|TRBJ2-5|.
TGTGCCAGCAGTTTCGGGACTAGCGGGAGGGCCCCGGGCCAAGAGACCCAGTACTTC
CASSFGTSGRAPGQETQYF
>.|TRBV30|TRBJ2-7|.
TGTGCCTGGACATCGACTCTGGTGCAGTACTTC
CAWTSTLVQYF
>.|TRBV13|TRBJ2-7|.
TGTGCCAGCAGCTTCGTGGGAGAAGCCTACGAGCAGTACTTC
CASSFVGEAYEQYF
>.|TRBV10-2|TRBJ1-1|.
TGCGCCAGCAAGATCCCGCTAGGAAACACTGAAGCTTTCTTT
CASKIPLGNTEAFF
>TRBD2|TRBV27|TRBJ2-5|.
TGTGCCAGCTCCCAAGGTTACTCCGGGACTAGCGGAGAGACCCAGTACTTC
CASSQGYSGTSGETQYF
>.|TRBV11-2|TRBJ2-7|few
TGTGCCAGCAGCCCCATTAAGGACTTCTCTTACGAGCAGTACTTC
CASSPIKDFSYEQYF
>.|TRBV3-1/TRBV3-2|TRBJ2-5|few
TGTGCCAGCAGCCAAGTAGGGGGAGAGACCCAGTACTTC
CASSQVGGETQYF
>.|TRBV6-5|TRBJ1-5|.
TGTGCCAGCAGGGACAGTTGGGGTCAGCCCCAGCATTTT
CASRDSWGQPQHF
>TRBD1|TRBV27|TRBJ2-7|.
TGTGCCAGCAGCTCAGGGGGAGAGTGGTACGAGCAGTACTTC
CASSSGGEWYEQYF
>TRBD2|TRBV4-1|TRBJ2-2|once
TGCGCCAGCAGCTTGCGGGGGGGTACCGGGGAGCTGTTTTTT
CASSLRGGTGELFF